These T cell receptor beta chains were read from a single sample in a study of OX40 agonist ivuxolimab in advanced cancers. Sequencing used immunoSEQ multiplex PCR; TCRdb keeps in-frame clones, though not all of them. Seen here are 52,000 or so clones, less than 85% observed once, and the top ten hold about 3.7%. The sequencing here drew on CD4+ or CD8+ T cells sorted from blood, taken in a trial of the OX40 agonist ivuxolimab. The source is an adult with an advanced solid tumor such as melanoma, head and neck, liver or kidney cancer. The CDR3 runs from the conserved cysteine through the conserved F or W. Fields, in order: D gene, J gene, clone size, V gene, CDR3 protein, CDR3 DNA. The D gene is left open where the match is weak. Clone sizes are given selectively: once, few, many, or a class where the clone is expanded.

d_call: .; j_call: TRBJ2-3; clone_size: .; v_call: TRBV29-1; cdr3_aa: CSVEETGADTQYF; cdr3_nt: TGCAGCGTTGAGGAGACCGGCGCAGATACGCAGTATTTT
d_call: TRBD1; j_call: TRBJ2-1; clone_size: .; v_call: TRBV5-4; cdr3_aa: CASTTGGTSYNEQFF; cdr3_nt: TGTGCCAGCACCACAGGGGGAACCTCCTACAATGAGCAGTTCTTC
d_call: .; j_call: TRBJ1-2; clone_size: .; v_call: TRBV4-1; cdr3_aa: CASSQAWSFPWGYGYTF; cdr3_nt: TGCGCCAGCAGCCAAGCTTGGTCCTTTCCCTGGGGCTATGGCTACACCTTC
d_call: .; j_call: TRBJ1-5; clone_size: .; v_call: TRBV19; cdr3_aa: CATRGSNQPQHF; cdr3_nt: TGTGCCACCCGGGGAAGCAATCAGCCCCAGCATTTT
d_call: .; j_call: TRBJ2-1; clone_size: .; v_call: TRBV19; cdr3_aa: CASSNTGFSYNEQFF; cdr3_nt: TGTGCCAGTAGTAATACGGGATTCTCCTACAATGAGCAGTTCTTC
d_call: .; j_call: TRBJ1-2; clone_size: .; v_call: TRBV5-4; cdr3_aa: CASSLVGTALYGYTF; cdr3_nt: TGTGCCAGCAGCTTGGTTGGGACCGCCCTCTATGGCTACACCTTC
d_call: .; j_call: TRBJ1-5; clone_size: .; v_call: TRBV5-1; cdr3_aa: CASSLRNQPQHF; cdr3_nt: TGTGCCAGCAGCTTGCGCAATCAGCCCCAGCATTTT
d_call: .; j_call: TRBJ2-5; clone_size: .; v_call: TRBV28; cdr3_aa: CASRMGQETQYF; cdr3_nt: TGTGCCAGCAGGATGGGTCAAGAGACCCAGTACTTC
d_call: TRBD1; j_call: TRBJ2-3; clone_size: .; v_call: TRBV19; cdr3_aa: CASTGQGAADTQYF; cdr3_nt: TGTGCCAGTACTGGGCAGGGGGCGGCAGATACGCAGTATTTT
d_call: .; j_call: TRBJ2-5; clone_size: once; v_call: TRBV6-5; cdr3_aa: CASTSGLHIQYF; cdr3_nt: TGTGCCAGCACCTCGGGACTCCACATACAGTACTTC
d_call: TRBD2; j_call: TRBJ2-3; clone_size: .; v_call: TRBV9; cdr3_aa: CASSAKGDYTDTQYF; cdr3_nt: TGTGCCAGCAGCGCGAAAGGGGACTACACAGATACGCAGTATTTT
d_call: .; j_call: TRBJ2-7; clone_size: .; v_call: TRBV25-1; cdr3_aa: CASSETSFRGSSYEQYF; cdr3_nt: TGTGCCAGCAGTGAAACTTCCTTCAGGGGAAGCTCCTACGAGCAGTACTTC
d_call: .; j_call: TRBJ1-5; clone_size: .; v_call: TRBV6-6; cdr3_aa: CASSWGLAYSNQPQHF; cdr3_nt: TGTGCCAGCAGTTGGGGCTTAGCTTACAGCAATCAGCCCCAGCATTTT
d_call: .; j_call: TRBJ2-1; clone_size: .; v_call: TRBV18; cdr3_aa: CASSPLAEQFF; cdr3_nt: TGTGCCAGCTCACCACTCGCAGAGCAGTTCTTC
d_call: .; j_call: TRBJ1-1; clone_size: .; v_call: TRBV30; cdr3_aa: CAWSRDYNTEAFF; cdr3_nt: TGTGCCTGGAGCAGGGATTACAACACTGAAGCTTTCTTT
d_call: .; j_call: TRBJ2-3; clone_size: .; v_call: TRBV7-2; cdr3_aa: CASSLRRGTDTQYF; cdr3_nt: TGTGCCAGCAGCTTAAGGAGGGGCACAGATACGCAGTATTTT
d_call: .; j_call: TRBJ1-2; clone_size: .; v_call: TRBV6-1; cdr3_aa: CASSPGPTTGYTF; cdr3_nt: TGTGCCAGCAGCCCGGGACCCACGACCGGCTACACCTTC
d_call: TRBD1; j_call: TRBJ2-1; clone_size: .; v_call: TRBV18; cdr3_aa: CASSPLEGQGSSYNEQFF; cdr3_nt: TGTGCCAGCTCACCCCTTGAGGGACAGGGTAGCTCCTACAATGAGCAGTTCTTC
d_call: .; j_call: TRBJ1-5; clone_size: once; v_call: TRBV27; cdr3_aa: CASSLTRASGRQPQHF; cdr3_nt: TGTGCCAGCAGTTTAACCAGGGCGTCGGGTAGGCAGCCCCAGCATTTT
d_call: .; j_call: TRBJ1-5; clone_size: .; v_call: TRBV18; cdr3_aa: CASSPQGHSNQPQHF; cdr3_nt: TGTGCCAGCTCACCACAGGGACACTCCAATCAGCCCCAGCATTTT
d_call: TRBD2; j_call: TRBJ2-7; clone_size: once; v_call: TRBV4-1; cdr3_aa: CASSQLRDRGGEQYF; cdr3_nt: TGCGCCAGCAGCCAACTCCGGGATCGGGGAGGGGAGCAGTACTTC
d_call: .; j_call: TRBJ2-1; clone_size: .; v_call: TRBV7-4; cdr3_aa: CASTPPGTGRSYNEQFF; cdr3_nt: TGTGCCAGCACCCCCCCCGGGACTGGGAGATCCTACAATGAGCAGTTCTTC
d_call: TRBD1; j_call: TRBJ2-7; clone_size: .; v_call: TRBV4-1; cdr3_aa: CASSQVVGTEAYEQYF; cdr3_nt: TGCGCCAGCAGCCAAGTAGTGGGGACAGAGGCCTACGAGCAGTACTTC
d_call: .; j_call: TRBJ2-7; clone_size: .; v_call: TRBV6-5; cdr3_aa: CASSYGAATVGEQYF; cdr3_nt: TGTGCCAGCAGTTACGGGGCAGCGACGGTGGGCGAGCAGTACTTC
d_call: TRBD1; j_call: TRBJ1-2; clone_size: .; v_call: TRBV4-1; cdr3_aa: CASSQPDRNTYGYTF; cdr3_nt: TGCGCCAGCAGCCAACCGGACAGGAACACTTATGGCTACACCTTC
d_call: .; j_call: TRBJ2-2; clone_size: once; v_call: TRBV6-1; cdr3_aa: CASSDGGSMVNTGELFF; cdr3_nt: TGTGCCAGCAGTGATGGGGGTTCCATGGTCAACACCGGGGAGCTGTTTTTT
d_call: .; j_call: TRBJ2-1; clone_size: .; v_call: TRBV20-1; cdr3_aa: CSARRGHEQFF; cdr3_nt: TGCAGTGCTAGACGAGGTCATGAGCAGTTCTTC
d_call: .; j_call: TRBJ1-1; clone_size: once; v_call: TRBV9; cdr3_aa: CASSVLTGNTEAFF; cdr3_nt: TGTGCCAGCAGCGTCCTGACAGGGAACACTGAAGCTTTCTTT
d_call: .; j_call: TRBJ2-7; clone_size: .; v_call: TRBV6-5; cdr3_aa: CASSYGTFAYEQYF; cdr3_nt: TGTGCCAGCAGTTACGGGACGTTTGCCTACGAGCAGTACTTC
d_call: TRBD1; j_call: TRBJ2-1; clone_size: few; v_call: TRBV27; cdr3_aa: CASRQQGSDEQFF; cdr3_nt: TGTGCCAGCAGGCAACAGGGGAGCGATGAGCAGTTCTTC
d_call: .; j_call: TRBJ1-2; clone_size: .; v_call: TRBV5-6; cdr3_aa: CASSAPGVGYTF; cdr3_nt: TGTGCCAGCAGTGCCCCAGGGGTTGGCTACACCTTC
d_call: .; j_call: TRBJ1-6; clone_size: .; v_call: TRBV9; cdr3_aa: CASSVTTLNSPLHF; cdr3_nt: TGTGCCAGCAGCGTTACCACGCTTAATTCACCCCTCCACTTT
d_call: TRBD1; j_call: TRBJ2-7; clone_size: .; v_call: TRBV29-1; cdr3_aa: CSAVRDRGRDEQYF; cdr3_nt: TGCAGCGCTGTCAGGGACAGGGGGAGGGACGAGCAGTACTTC
d_call: TRBD2; j_call: TRBJ2-7; clone_size: .; v_call: TRBV6-5; cdr3_aa: CASSYQRGGGYEQYF; cdr3_nt: TGTGCCAGCAGTTACCAGCGGGGGGGCGGATACGAGCAGTACTTC
d_call: .; j_call: TRBJ1-4; clone_size: .; v_call: TRBV5-8; cdr3_aa: CASSPRGGVREKLFF; cdr3_nt: TGTGCCAGCAGCCCCAGAGGGGGGGTTCGTGAAAAACTGTTTTTT
d_call: .; j_call: TRBJ1-6; clone_size: few; v_call: TRBV19; cdr3_aa: CASSITSSYNSPLHF; cdr3_nt: TGTGCCAGTAGTATAACGAGCTCCTATAATTCACCCCTCCACTTT
d_call: TRBD1; j_call: TRBJ2-7; clone_size: .; v_call: TRBV9; cdr3_aa: CASSVGGDRASYEQYF; cdr3_nt: TGTGCCAGCAGCGTAGGCGGGGACAGGGCCTCCTACGAGCAGTACTTC
d_call: TRBD1; j_call: TRBJ1-5; clone_size: .; v_call: TRBV28; cdr3_aa: CASRDRRNQPQHF; cdr3_nt: TGTGCCTCGCGGGACAGGAGAAATCAGCCCCAGCATTTT
d_call: .; j_call: TRBJ1-2; clone_size: .; v_call: TRBV19; cdr3_aa: CASSEGAFGGYGYTF; cdr3_nt: TGTGCCAGTAGCGAAGGGGCGTTCGGGGGCTATGGCTACACCTTC
d_call: .; j_call: TRBJ1-4; clone_size: medium-sized; v_call: TRBV7-2; cdr3_aa: CASSLQAIGEKLFF; cdr3_nt: TGTGCCAGCAGCCTCCAGGCGATTGGGGAAAAACTGTTTTTT
d_call: .; j_call: TRBJ2-1; clone_size: few; v_call: TRBV6-5; cdr3_aa: CASTGEPHEQFF; cdr3_nt: TGTGCCAGCACGGGGGAGCCCCATGAGCAGTTCTTC
d_call: .; j_call: TRBJ2-3; clone_size: .; v_call: TRBV7-2; cdr3_aa: CASSKEGTSTDTQYF; cdr3_nt: TGTGCCAGCAGTAAAGAGGGGACGAGCACAGATACGCAGTATTTT
d_call: .; j_call: TRBJ2-3; clone_size: few; v_call: TRBV7-9; cdr3_aa: CASSLGGGGTDTQYF; cdr3_nt: TGTGCCAGCAGCTTAGGCGGCGGGGGCACAGATACGCAGTATTTT
d_call: .; j_call: TRBJ2-3; clone_size: few; v_call: TRBV6-4; cdr3_aa: CASSRRSGTDTQYF; cdr3_nt: TGTGCCAGCAGTCGACGGTCCGGCACAGATACGCAGTATTTT
d_call: TRBD1; j_call: TRBJ1-5; clone_size: .; v_call: TRBV7-8; cdr3_aa: CASSAATGFNQPQHF; cdr3_nt: TGTGCCAGCAGCGCGGCGACAGGGTTCAATCAGCCCCAGCATTTT
d_call: TRBD2; j_call: TRBJ2-5; clone_size: .; v_call: TRBV7-2; cdr3_aa: CASSVAGSGTETQYF; cdr3_nt: TGTGCCAGCAGCGTAGCGGGATCGGGAACGGAGACCCAGTACTTC
d_call: .; j_call: TRBJ2-3; clone_size: .; v_call: TRBV5-1; cdr3_aa: CASSLARDGDTQYF; cdr3_nt: TGCGCCAGCAGCTTGGCCAGGGATGGAGATACGCAGTATTTT
d_call: .; j_call: TRBJ2-1; clone_size: .; v_call: TRBV28; cdr3_aa: CASSLRASLINEQFF; cdr3_nt: TGTGCCAGCAGTTTAAGGGCTAGCTTGATAAATGAGCAGTTCTTC
d_call: .; j_call: TRBJ1-1; clone_size: .; v_call: TRBV6-5; cdr3_aa: CASNPNRVGLPEAFF; cdr3_nt: TGTGCCAGCAATCCCAACCGAGTTGGTCTTCCAGAAGCTTTCTTT
d_call: .; j_call: TRBJ2-3; clone_size: once; v_call: TRBV9; cdr3_aa: CASSVVGAGTDTQYF; cdr3_nt: TGTGCCAGCAGCGTAGTTGGGGCCGGCACAGATACGCAGTATTTT
d_call: TRBD1; j_call: TRBJ1-1; clone_size: .; v_call: TRBV6-5; cdr3_aa: CASSYYSTGGRAFF; cdr3_nt: TGTGCCAGCAGTTACTACTCGACAGGGGGCCGTGCTTTCTTT
d_call: TRBD2; j_call: TRBJ2-1; clone_size: .; v_call: TRBV9; cdr3_aa: CASSVHNSGGAYNEQFF; cdr3_nt: TGTGCCAGCAGCGTCCACAATAGCGGGGGGGCCTACAATGAGCAGTTCTTC
d_call: TRBD1; j_call: TRBJ2-3; clone_size: once; v_call: TRBV5-4; cdr3_aa: CASSLGGQGPTDTQYF; cdr3_nt: TGTGCCAGCAGCTTGGGGGGACAGGGTCCCACAGATACGCAGTATTTT